Presented here are 2 T cell receptor beta chains from one specimen sequenced in a study of cytomegalovirus exposure and HLA in healthy donors. PCR involved 60 Vbeta and 13 Jbeta primers. The data were produced by immunoSEQ multiplex PCR, yet TCRdb's version contains in-frame clones alone and is incomplete. The top ten clones hold around 4.1% of a sample with around 150,000 clones, about 80% of them seen once. Specimen: PBMCs. The source of these receptors is a man between 40 and 49 years old in good health and CMV-seropositive.

This chain connects TRBV16 to TRBJ1-2; D is undetermined. The germline V gene has CDR1 KGHSY and CDR2 FQNENV. The CDR3 is 17 amino acids. Trimming removed 2 bases at V and 1 base at J, with 17 bases between. As DNA, the CDR3 is TGTGCCAGCAGCCAAGACTACGGGCAGGCCCGTAACTATGGCTACACCTTC. Its protein product is CASSQDYGQARNYGYTF.

The rearrangement links TRBV4-3 to TRBJ2-1; possibly TRBD2 for D (6 bases). CDR1 and CDR2 (germline): LGHNA, YSLEER. The CDR3 spans 15 residues. V lost 3 bases and J lost 4, with 13 bases in between. CDR3 nucleotide sequence: TGCGCCAGCAGCCATGGTAGCGGAGTTTACAATGAGCAGTTCTTC. Translating it yields CASSHGSGVYNEQFF.